This entry lists 6 T cell receptor beta chains sequenced from one sample in a study of OX40 agonist ivuxolimab in advanced cancers. Using immunoSEQ multiplex PCR, the repertoire was profiled, and TCRdb retains in-frame clones only, with some absent. Of 77,000 or so clones listed, 85% to 95% are singletons. The material was CD4+ or CD8+ T cells sorted from blood, obtained in a trial of the OX40 agonist ivuxolimab. The receptors originated from an adult with an advanced solid tumor such as melanoma, head and neck, liver or kidney cancer.

The V and J genes are TRBV9 and TRBJ2-1; D gene uncertain. From germline, CDR1 is SGDLS and CDR2 YYNGEE. V lost 4 bases to trimming and J lost 5 bases, with 19 bases between them. This CDR3 region has 16 residues. The CDR3 region is CASSPQSGSFHNEQFF. The DNA of the CDR3 is TGTGCCAGCAGCCCCCAGTCCGGTTCGTTTCACAATGAGCAGTTCTTC.

V gene TRBV18 combines with J gene TRBJ1-6; 10 bases are shared with TRBD1. With 3 bases clipped from V and 8 bases from J, the junction kept 7 bases outside the gene matches. The CDR3 is made up of 16 amino acids. CDR1 KGHSH and CDR2 LQKENI come from the germline V gene. The CDR3 coding sequence is TGTGCCAGCTCACCTAGACAGGGGGCGCGGGATTCACCCCTCCACTTT. This sequence encodes CASSPRQGARDSPLHF.

CDR3 region: CASSYRLAGGPPYEQYF. DNA for the CDR3: TGTGCCAGCAGCTACCGACTAGCGGGGGGGCCCCCCTACGAGCAGTACTTC. The chain is built from TRBV7-2 and TRBJ2-7, with 14 bases lining up with TRBD2. V trimming: 4 bases; J trimming: 2 bases; junction bases outside the gene matches: 7. The germline V gene encodes CDR1 SGHTA and CDR2 FQGNSA. The CDR3 spans 17 residues.

This chain joins TRBV5-1 and TRBJ2-1; D unclear. Looked up from germline, CDR1 is SGHRS and CDR2 is YFSETQ. This CDR3 region has 12 residues. V was clipped by 3 bases and J by 8 bases, with 9 bases between them. CDR3 region: CASSYFGDEQFF. CDR3 sequence (DNA): TGCGCCAGCAGCTATTTTGGGGATGAGCAGTTCTTC.

The table lists this clone with a count of one. The chain employs TRBV6-4 and TRBJ1-2; D call uncertain. The germline CDR1 and CDR2 sequences are MRHNA and SNTAGT. Trimming removed 2 bases at V and 2 bases at J, with 6 bases between. The CDR3 contains 13 residues. DNA for the CDR3: TGTGCCAGCAGTGACGACCCAAACTATGGCTACACCTTC. Its protein is CASSDDPNYGYTF.

The gene calls are TRBV11-2 and TRBJ1-1; D gene ambiguous. The germline V and J ends were trimmed by 5 bases and 6 bases, with 7 bases remaining between them. This CDR3 is 11 amino acids long. CDR1 and CDR2 from the germline V gene are SGHAT and FQNNGV. CDR3 sequence (DNA): TGTGCCAGCAGCATCGGACCTGAAGCTTTCTTT. Amino acids: CASSIGPEAFF.